Presented here are 10 T cell receptor beta chains from one specimen sequenced in a study of blood T cell repertoires in COVID-19. Using immunoSEQ multiplex PCR, the repertoire was profiled, and TCRdb retains in-frame clones only, with some absent. The table shows approximately 50,000 clones, with over 85% occurring only once. Sequencing was done on a sample of peripheral blood. All receptors come from an elderly man with active or convalescent COVID-19.

V and J are TRBV9 and TRBJ1-2; D is uncertain. The CDR3 loop spans 11 amino acids. Germline loops: CDR1 SGDLS, CDR2 YYNGEE. V was clipped by 4 bases and J by 8 bases, with 9 bases between them. The CDR3 spells CASSSSRGYTF. The CDR3 DNA reads TGTGCCAGCAGCTCTTCCCGGGGCTACACCTTC. The full variable domain, with the rest looked up from reference TRBV9 and TRBJ1-2, is DSGVTQTPKHLITATGQRVTLRCSPRSGDLSVYWYQQSLDQGLQFLIQYYNGEERAKGNILERFSAQQFPDLHSELNLSSLELGDSALYFCASSSSRGYTFGSGTRLTVV.

The chain carries TRBV28 and TRBJ2-5; TRBD1 might be the D (7 bases). Germline V gene lookup returns CDR1 MDHEN and CDR2 SYDVKM. V was pared by 3 bases and J by 5 bases, with 16 bases between. The CDR3 runs to 15 residues. CDR3 residues: CASSFPRGELETQYF. The CDR3 DNA reads as TGTGCCAGCAGTTTCCCCAGGGGGGAGTTGGAGACCCAGTACTTC.

The V and J genes are TRBV18 and TRBJ2-7; TRBD1 matches at 9 bases. Germline V gene data show CDR1 as KGHSH and CDR2 as LQKENI. V trimming: 1 base; J trimming: 12 bases; junction bases outside the gene matches: 4. The CDR3 extends over 12 amino acids. The CDR3 here is CASSPRDREVYF. CDR3 DNA sequence: TGTGCCAGCTCACCACGGGACAGGGAGGTGTACTTC.

Only a few counts were recorded for this clone. This sequence joins TRBV28 and TRBJ1-1; 8 bases are shared with TRBD1. The CDR3 totals 14 residues. The junction had 8 bases not matched to a gene; V was cut back by 6 bases and J by 5 bases. Per the germline V gene, CDR1 is MDHEN and CDR2 is SYDVKM. The CDR3 DNA sequence: TGTGCCAGCAGCTTAACAGGGGGTGGTACTGAAGCTTTCTTT. As protein: CASSLTGGGTEAFF.

The chain recombines TRBV29-1 with TRBJ1-2; 7 bases map to TRBD1. CDR1 is SQVTM and CDR2 is ANQGSEA in the germline V gene. This CDR3 region has 12 residues. Trimming took 3 bases from V and 4 from J; bases not matched to a gene: 2. The CDR3 nucleotides are TGCAGCGTTGACAACAGGGGCTATGGCTACACCTTC. Translated: CSVDNRGYGYTF.

This chain links TRBV19 with TRBJ2-7, with a tentative D call TRBD1 (6 bases). CDR1 and CDR2 from the germline V gene are LNHDA and SQIVND (reference sequence). The CDR3 totals 13 residues. Trimming took 4 bases from V and 4 from J, leaving 11 bases between them. CDR3 protein: CASSKGQRYEQYF. CDR3 in DNA: TGTGCCAGTAGTAAAGGACAGCGTTACGAGCAGTACTTC.

The chain employs TRBV28 and TRBJ2-5, with 12 bases fitting TRBD2. The V gene end was trimmed by 5 bases and the J gene end by 5 bases; junction bases not matched to a gene: 12. The CDR3 length is 17 residues. Germline V gene sequence: CDR1 MDHEN, CDR2 SYDVKM. CDR3 nucleotides: TGTGCCAGCAGTCTCCTGACTACTAGCGGGGGGACGGAGACCCAGTACTTC. This encodes CASSLLTTSGGTETQYF.

This clone was seen only once. A read error may produce the germline difference seen at one junction end. This rearrangement joins TRBV12-5 to TRBJ2-7; TRBD1 might be the D (6 bases). Per the germline V gene, CDR1 is LGHNT and CDR2 is FRNRAP. CDR3 length: 13 amino acids. The CDR3 protein is CASGLKPRTARVF. DNA for the CDR3: TGTGCTAGTGGTTTGAAACCAAGGACAGCTCGCGTCTTC.

The chain uses TRBV19 and TRBJ2-7; 7 bases are a match to TRBD2. The V segment lost 1 base and the J segment 5 bases; nucleotides outside the gene matches: 11. CDR1 is LNHDA, CDR2 SQIVND, per germline (reference sequence). The CDR3 runs to 16 residues. CDR3 nucleotide sequence: TGTGCCAGTAGTATAGGGGAGGGGCGCGGAATCCACGAGCAGTACTTC. Translating gives CASSIGEGRGIHEQYF.

The CDR3 protein is CSVEKTGGSSGANVLTF. The CDR3 DNA is TGCAGCGTTGAAAAAACCGGCGGTTCCTCTGGGGCCAACGTCCTGACTTTC. The chain joins TRBV29-1 to TRBJ2-6, with D hard to call. The germline gives CDR1 SQVTM, CDR2 ANQGSEA. Trimming left V 2 bases short and J 0 bases short, with 14 bases between. There are 17 residues in the CDR3. Full variable domain (missing parts from reference TRBV29-1 and TRBJ2-6): SAVISQKPSRDICQRGTSLTIQCQVDSQVTMMFWYRQQPGQSLTLIATANQGSEATYESGFVIDKFPISRPNLTFSTLTVSNMSPEDSSIYLCSVEKTGGSSGANVLTFGAGSRLTVL.